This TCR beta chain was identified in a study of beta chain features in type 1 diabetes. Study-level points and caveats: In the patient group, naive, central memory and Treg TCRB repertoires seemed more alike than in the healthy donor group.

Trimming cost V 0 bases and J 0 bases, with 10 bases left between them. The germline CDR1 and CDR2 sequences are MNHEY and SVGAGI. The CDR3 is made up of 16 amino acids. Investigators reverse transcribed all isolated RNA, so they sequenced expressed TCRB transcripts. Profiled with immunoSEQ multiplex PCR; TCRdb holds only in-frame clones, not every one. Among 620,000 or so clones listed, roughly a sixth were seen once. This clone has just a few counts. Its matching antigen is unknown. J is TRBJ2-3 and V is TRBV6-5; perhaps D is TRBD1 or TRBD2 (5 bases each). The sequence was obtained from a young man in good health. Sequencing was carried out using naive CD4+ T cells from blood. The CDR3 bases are TGTGCCAGCAGTTACTCTGGGGACCCTAGCACAGATACGCAGTATTTT. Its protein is CASSYSGDPSTDTQYF.